This T cell receptor beta chain was identified in a study of tumor and adjacent non-tumor tissue in lung cancer. In the study overall: On average, productive TCRbeta reads reached roughly 4 million per sample.

The library came from three nested PCR rounds adapted from ARM-PCR protocols. One entry per CDR3 protein results from TCRdb running MiXCR on the multiplex PCR reads. Of about 90,000 distinct CDR3 sequences in the sample, more than 60% were seen once. RNA was extracted from bulk tissue without any cell sorting. The CDR3 is made up of 17 amino acids. This sequence was found in a man between 65 and 85 years old with non-small cell lung cancer. The chain is built from TRBV12-3 or TRBV12-4 and TRBJ2-2, with TRBD2 matching 8 bases. Sequencing was performed on lung tumor tissue. The CDR3: CAGSSKRTSTYTGELFF. The CDR3 coding sequence is TGTGCTGGCAGTTCTAAAAGGACTAGCACCTACACCGGGGAGCTGTTTTTT.